The 9 T cell receptor beta chains listed next were all sequenced from one sample in a study of PD-L1 blockade in urothelial cancer. Time point described: peripheral blood 6 weeks after treatment start. Clones were sequenced by immunoSEQ multiplex PCR, and TCRdb holds only the in-frame ones, with some missing. The sample lists some 41,000 clones; about four fifths were seen once. This material consisted of PBMCs, taken around atezolizumab (anti-PD-L1) treatment. The receptors come from a man in his 60s with urothelial cancer.

This rearrangement joins TRBV28 to TRBJ2-5; D perhaps matches TRBD2 (6 bases). V lost 5 bases and J lost 8, with 18 bases in between. Germline values: CDR1 MDHEN, CDR2 SYDVKM. This CDR3 has 14 residues. The CDR3: CASSPRTKRGTQYF. DNA of the CDR3: TGTGCCAGCAGTCCCCGGACTAAACGAGGAACCCAGTACTTC.

The chain joins TRBV5-4 to TRBJ2-4; perhaps TRBD2 as D (5 bases). The CDR3 contains 16 residues. Per germline, CDR1 SGHNT and CDR2 YYREEE (reference sequence). The V end was cut by 4 bases, the J end by 6 bases, with 20 bases between. The chain's CDR3 is CASSNIGLGKGNIQYF. The CDR3 bases are TGTGCCAGCAGCAATATCGGACTCGGGAAAGGAAACATTCAGTACTTC.

This rearrangement joins TRBV30 to TRBJ1-5, with D hard to call. Germline CDR1 is GTSNPN and CDR2 is SVGIG (reference sequence). The CDR3 is 13 residues long. V was clipped by 2 bases and J by 7 bases, with 12 bases between them. The CDR3 loop reads CAWSSLGGQPQHF. The CDR3 region has the DNA TGTGCCTGGAGTTCTTTAGGCGGACAGCCCCAGCATTTT.

This chain connects TRBV5-5 to TRBJ1-4, with D uncertain. The germline gives CDR1 SGHKS, CDR2 YYEKEE (reference sequence). CDR3 length: 14 residues. Trimming took 4 bases from V and 7 from J, leaving 14 bases between them. DNA for the CDR3: TGTGCCAGCAGCCGGAACTCCGAGGGTGAAAAACTGTTTTTT. Translation gives CASSRNSEGEKLFF.

This clone was recorded a few times. The rearrangement joins TRBV7-9 to TRBJ1-6; 8 bases agree with TRBD1. The trim removed 2 bases at V and 10 bases at J, leaving 10 bases unmatched. Germline CDR1 is SEHNR and CDR2 is FQNEAQ (reference sequence). CDR3 length: 16 amino acids. The CDR3 nucleotides read TGTGCCAGCAGCTTAAACATAATGGACAGGGAATCACCCCTCCACTTT. Translation gives CASSLNIMDRESPLHF.

The chain has TRBV7-9 and TRBJ2-7; possibly TRBD1 for D (5 bases). Looked up from germline, CDR1 is SEHNR and CDR2 is FQNEAQ (reference sequence). Trimming removed 5 bases from V and 5 bases from J, with 13 bases in between. CDR3 size: 13 residues. CDR3 sequence: CASSPRDRNEQYF. As DNA, the CDR3 is TGTGCCAGCAGCCCAAGAGACAGAAACGAGCAGTACTTC.

The chain recombines TRBV27 with TRBJ2-6, with D possibly matching TRBD1 (5 bases). V was trimmed by 4 bases and J by 0 bases, leaving 13 bases between them. The CDR3 is 17 amino acids. Germline lookup yields CDR1 MNHEY and CDR2 SMNVEV (reference sequence). CDR3 coding DNA: TGTGCCAGCAGTTCGGACACCCCGATCTCTGGGGCCAACGTCCTGACTTTC. Residues: CASSSDTPISGANVLTF.

The chain is built from TRBV7-8 and TRBJ2-7; D possibly corresponds to TRBD1 (6 bases). The V gene lost 1 base and the J gene lost 2 bases, with 9 bases spanning the gap. The CDR3 has 14 amino acids. The germline CDR1 and CDR2 sequences are SGHVS and FQNEAQ. Here the CDR3 reads CASSLVRTAYEQYF. Written as DNA, the CDR3 is TGTGCCAGCAGCTTAGTTAGGACAGCCTACGAGCAGTACTTC. Looking up the rest from reference TRBV7-8 and TRBJ2-7 gives the full variable domain: GAGVSQSPRYKVAKRGQDVALRCDPISGHVSLFWYQQALGQGPEFLTYFQNEAQLDKSGLPSDRFFAERPEGSVSTLKIQRTQQEDSAVYLCASSLVRTAYEQYFGPGTRLTVT.

The gene calls are TRBV30 and TRBJ1-5, with D uncertain. Trimming stripped 0 bases from V and 3 bases from J, with 9 bases between. Germline V lookup: CDR1 GTSNPN, CDR2 SVGIG (reference sequence). The CDR3 totals 14 residues. This CDR3 reads CAWSVGRVNQPQHF. For the CDR3, the DNA is TGTGCCTGGAGTGTAGGGCGGGTCAATCAGCCCCAGCATTTT.